This TCR beta chain appears in the sequencing data of a study of cytomegalovirus exposure and HLA in healthy donors. Study in general: One earlier analysis, a look at roughly 170 million T cells, found some 120 million unique TCR beta sequences. Early released data comprised 80 million to 100 million unique TCRs from HLA-typed donors.

Study results and caveats: The authors listed 150 to 200 TCR beta chains as cytomegalovirus-associated. An assumption of roughly uniform sequencing depth across donors underlay the presence/absence analyses.

The CDR3 has 13 residues. The V gene's germline CDR1 is MRHNA and CDR2 SNTAGT. V lost 2 bases and J 5 bases, leaving 9 bases between the germline ends. It was with 60 Vbeta and 13 Jbeta primers that the PCR ran. The protocol was immunoSEQ multiplex PCR, while the TCRdb copy is restricted to in-frame clones and leaves out a portion. The table lists over 150,000 clones, about 72% of them singletons. This clone was seen more than once but under ten times. What it recognizes is unknown. Sample: PBMCs. The receptor was derived from a man between 60 and 70 years old in good health and CMV-seronegative. This chain uses TRBV6-4 with TRBJ2-5; tentatively, D is TRBD1 (5 bases). In nucleotides, the CDR3 is TGTGCCAGCAGTGACGGATACAGGGAGACCCAGTACTTC. It translates to CASSDGYRETQYF.